The 21 T cell receptor beta chains listed next were all sequenced from one sample in a study of blood T cell repertoires in COVID-19. The method was immunoSEQ multiplex PCR; TCRdb's version includes in-frame clones alone and lacks a portion of them. The profile covers around 110,000 clones, with 90% to 95% appearing a single time and approximately 1.3% taken by the ten largest. The sequencing input was peripheral blood. All receptors come from a woman between 25 and 40 years old with acute or convalescent COVID-19.

V gene TRBV19 combines with J gene TRBJ1-5, with D possibly TRBD1 on 5 matching bases. Trimming shortened V by 5 bases and J by 0 bases, and 23 bases separated the two germline ends. This CDR3 spans 19 amino acids. CDR1 and CDR2 from the germline V gene are LNHDA and SQIVND (reference sequence). The CDR3 sequence is CASSSASGRVWNSNQPQHF. The CDR3 DNA follows: TGTGCCAGTAGTTCGGCTTCAGGGAGGGTTTGGAATAGCAATCAGCCCCAGCATTTT.

Only one count was recorded for this clone. This sequence joins TRBV6-2 or TRBV6-3 and TRBJ2-2, with 7 bases fitting TRBD2. The trim removed 0 bases at V and 4 bases at J, leaving 11 bases unmatched. CDR3 length: 18 residues. CDR1 and CDR2 (germline): MNHEY, SVGEGT. The CDR3 spells CASSYSRSLAGGTGELFF. CDR3 in DNA: TGTGCCAGCAGTTACTCGAGAAGTTTAGCGGGCGGCACCGGGGAGCTGTTTTTT.

The V call is TRBV10-3, the J call TRBJ2-6, with D maybe TRBD2 (6 bases). The ends were cut back, 3 bases at V and 0 bases at J, with 9 bases in the middle. The CDR3 runs to 16 residues. CDR1 is ENHRY, CDR2 SYGVKD, per germline. Here the CDR3 DNA reads TGTGCCATCAGTGAATACGGGGGCTCTGGGGCCAACGTCCTGACTTTC. This translates into CAISEYGGSGANVLTF.

The rearrangement joins TRBV7-9 to TRBJ2-1, with 8 bases lining up with TRBD2. The trim removed 1 base at V and 10 bases at J, leaving 6 bases unmatched. Germline V gene sequence: CDR1 SEHNR, CDR2 FQNEAQ (reference sequence). The CDR3 consists of 14 residues. The CDR3 region has the DNA TGTGCCAGCAGCTTAGTGGTAGCGGGACGGGAGCAGTTCTTC. Protein: CASSLVVAGREQFF.

The chain uses TRBV7-9 and TRBJ2-5, with 9 bases that match TRBD2. The CDR3 is made up of 13 amino acids. Unmatched junction bases numbered 1, after V lost 4 bases and J lost 4 bases. Germline loops: CDR1 SEHNR, CDR2 FQNEAQ (reference sequence). The CDR3 protein is CASSWTSVETQYF. In DNA form, the CDR3 reads TGTGCCAGCAGCTGGACTAGCGTAGAGACCCAGTACTTC. The full variable domain, completed using reference TRBV7-9 and TRBJ2-5, is DTGVSQNPRHKITKRGQNVTFRCDPISEHNRLYWYRQTLGQGPEFLTYFQNEAQLEKSRLLSDRFSAERPKGSFSTLEIQRTEQGDSAMYLCASSWTSVETQYFGPGTRLLVL.

The table lists this clone with a count of one. This rearrangement joins TRBV7-2 to TRBJ1-6; TRBD1 might be the D (5 bases). The CDR3 is 16 amino acids. Germline lookup yields CDR1 SGHTA and CDR2 FQGNSA. Trimming took off 1 base at V and 9 bases at J, with 16 bases between the two ends. CDR3 in amino acids: CASSLGPAGIGSPLHF. The CDR3 bases are TGTGCCAGCAGCTTAGGACCCGCAGGGATAGGTTCACCCCTCCACTTT.

The rearrangement uses TRBV10-3 and TRBJ1-1; no reliable D call. Germline V gives CDR1 ENHRY, CDR2 SYGVKD. The CDR3 length is 11 residues. The V and J ends lost 10 bases and 5 bases respectively, with 11 bases between them. CDR3 coding DNA: TGTGCCACCCGGGGTGCGACTGAAGCTTTCTTT. Translated: CATRGATEAFF.

The gene calls are TRBV3-1 (or the pseudogene TRBV3-2) and TRBJ1-1, with TRBD1 matching 7 bases. Looked up from germline, CDR1 is LGHDT and CDR2 is YNNKEL (reference sequence). The CDR3 loop spans 14 amino acids. J was trimmed by 8 bases and V by 0 bases; bases with no gene match: 6. The CDR3 is CASSQDSLDREAFF. CDR3 bases: TGTGCCAGCAGCCAAGACTCCCTGGACAGGGAAGCTTTCTTT.

This chain uses TRBV6-2 or TRBV6-3 with TRBJ2-1; tentative D call: TRBD2 (6 bases). Trimming stripped 2 bases from V and 1 base from J, with 12 bases between. The CDR3 extends over 16 amino acids. In germline, CDR1 is MNHEY, CDR2 SVGEGT. Here the CDR3 reads CASSYGVAESYNEQFF. The CDR3 coding sequence is TGTGCCAGCAGTTACGGGGTAGCGGAATCCTACAATGAGCAGTTCTTC.

This chain connects TRBV27 to TRBJ2-1, with 9 positions matching TRBD1. This CDR3 region has 14 residues. Germline-derived CDR1 and CDR2 are MNHEY and SMNVEV (reference sequence). The junction had 10 bases not matched to a gene; V was cut back by 7 bases and J by 9 bases. As DNA, the CDR3 is TGTGCCAGCACCTACGACAGGGGGATCGGTGAGCAGTTCTTC. Translation gives CASTYDRGIGEQFF.

This clone was recorded only once. The chain has TRBV6-5 and TRBJ1-2; D remains ambiguous. Germline V gene lookup returns CDR1 MNHEY and CDR2 SVGAGI. The V end was cut by 11 bases, the J end by 0 bases, with 13 bases between. This CDR3 has 13 residues. As DNA, the CDR3 is TGTGCCGGGCGAGACGGATCTAACTATGGCTACACCTTC. Its translation: CAGRDGSNYGYTF.

This chain uses TRBV5-1 with TRBJ2-1; no firm D call. Trimming cost V 0 bases and J 5 bases, with 18 bases left between them. Per germline, CDR1 SGHRS and CDR2 YFSETQ. The CDR3 extends over 17 amino acids. The CDR3 DNA reads TGCGCCAGCAGCTTGGCGGTTCAGGTTAAGATAAACAATGAGCAGTTCTTC. It specifies CASSLAVQVKINNEQFF.

Note on this clone: Other DNA sequences in the same sample also yield this CDR3. The chain uses TRBV6-5 and TRBJ1-2; 7 bases agree with TRBD1. Trimming cost V 6 bases and J 5 bases; bases outside gene matches: 3. Germline CDR1 and CDR2: MNHEY and SVGAGI. CDR3 size: 12 residues. CDR3 in DNA: TGTGCCAGCAGCAGACAGGGTTATGGCTACACCTTC. Amino acids: CASSRQGYGYTF.

The chain recombines TRBV21-1 with TRBJ2-1; TRBD2 reflects the table's D call only, with no check against the DNA. TRBV21-1 is a documented pseudogene. The CDR3 extends over 16 amino acids. CDR3 protein: CASSKPLAGPSDEQFF. As DNA, the CDR3 is TGTGCCAGCAGCAAACCGCTAGCGGGACCTTCGGATGAGCAGTTCTTC.

CDR3 nucleotide sequence: TGTGCCAGCAGCTTAGTTCAGGGGGGCTCGGTAGGCTACACCTTC. Its translation: CASSLVQGGSVGYTF. The rearrangement joins TRBV7-2 to TRBJ1-2; 7 bases match TRBD1. This CDR3 spans 15 amino acids. Germline CDR1 reads SGHTA; CDR2 reads FQGNSA. Losses at the gene ends were 1 base for V and 8 bases for J; bases not matched to a gene: 10.

In DNA, the CDR3 is TGTGCCAGCAGCTTAGTTGGGGGGTGGCTAGCGGGGAACGAGCAGTACTTC. This codes for CASSLVGGWLAGNEQYF. The chain couples TRBV7-9 to TRBJ2-7, with 9 bases matching TRBD2. Per the germline V gene, CDR1 is SEHNR and CDR2 is FQNEAQ (reference sequence). The CDR3 extends over 17 amino acids. V gave up 1 base and J gave up 5 bases; unmatched junction bases: 12.

The rearrangement uses TRBV6-4 and TRBJ1-6; a possible D gene is TRBD1 (5 bases). Per the germline V gene, CDR1 is MRHNA and CDR2 is SNTAGT. The CDR3 length is 15 residues. The ends were cut back, 6 bases at V and 7 bases at J, with 16 bases in the middle. The CDR3 DNA reads TGTGCCAGCAGGCCCTCCAGGGAAGGCAATTCACCCCTCCACTTT. Its translation is CASRPSREGNSPLHF.

The gene calls are TRBV5-8 and TRBJ1-5; 7 nucleotides align to TRBD1. The ends lost 4 bases at V and 3 bases at J; junction bases unmatched: 16. The germline gives CDR1 SGHTS, CDR2 YDEGEE. The CDR3 totals 18 residues. CDR3 region: CASSRTGQRGSPNQPQHF. CDR3 nucleotide sequence: TGTGCCAGCAGCCGGACGGGACAGAGGGGAAGTCCCAATCAGCCCCAGCATTTT.

This chain links TRBV19 with TRBJ1-5; tentative D call: TRBD1 (6 bases). The CDR3 totals 14 residues. Deletions cut 7 bases from V and 3 bases from J, with 13 bases between. Looked up from germline, CDR1 is LNHDA and CDR2 is SQIVND (reference sequence). The DNA for the CDR3 is TGTGCCAGTAAGGAGACAGGAGTCAATCAGCCCCAGCATTTT. It translates to CASKETGVNQPQHF. Full variable domain (missing parts from reference TRBV19 and TRBJ1-5): DGGITQSPKYLFRKEGQNVTLSCEQNLNHDAMYWYRQDPGQGLRLIYYSQIVNDFQKGDIAEGYSVSREKKESFPLTVTSAQKNPTAFYLCASKETGVNQPQHFGDGTRLSIL.

V is TRBV9 and J is TRBJ1-1; tentative D call: TRBD1 (6 bases). The CDR3 is 14 residues long. CDR1 is SGDLS, CDR2 YYNGEE, per germline. V lost 0 bases and J 4 bases, leaving 10 bases between the germline ends. CDR3 in amino acids: CASSVGVGGTEAFF. The DNA of the CDR3 is TGTGCCAGCAGCGTAGGGGTAGGGGGCACTGAAGCTTTCTTT. The full variable domain, with the rest looked up from reference TRBV9 and TRBJ1-1, is DSGVTQTPKHLITATGQRVTLRCSPRSGDLSVYWYQQSLDQGLQFLIQYYNGEERAKGNILERFSAQQFPDLHSELNLSSLELGDSALYFCASSVGVGGTEAFFGQGTRLTVV.

In its sample, this clone was seen once. This chain links TRBV7-6 with TRBJ1-3; 12 bases match TRBD1. The CDR3 runs 17 residues. The J segment lost 4 bases and the V segment lost 2 bases, leaving 6 bases of the junction unmatched. CDR1 SGHVS and CDR2 FNYEAQ come from the germline V gene. CDR3 region: CASSLLGGQGAGNTIYF. The DNA for the CDR3 is TGTGCCAGCAGCTTACTGGGGGGACAGGGGGCAGGAAACACCATATATTTT. The complete variable domain, with remaining parts taken from reference TRBV7-6 and TRBJ1-3, reads GAGVSQSPRYKVTKRGQDVALRCDPISGHVSLYWYRQALGQGPEFLTYFNYEAQQDKSGLPNDRFSAERPEGSISTLTIQRTEQRDSAMYRCASSLLGGQGAGNTIYFGEGSWLTVV.